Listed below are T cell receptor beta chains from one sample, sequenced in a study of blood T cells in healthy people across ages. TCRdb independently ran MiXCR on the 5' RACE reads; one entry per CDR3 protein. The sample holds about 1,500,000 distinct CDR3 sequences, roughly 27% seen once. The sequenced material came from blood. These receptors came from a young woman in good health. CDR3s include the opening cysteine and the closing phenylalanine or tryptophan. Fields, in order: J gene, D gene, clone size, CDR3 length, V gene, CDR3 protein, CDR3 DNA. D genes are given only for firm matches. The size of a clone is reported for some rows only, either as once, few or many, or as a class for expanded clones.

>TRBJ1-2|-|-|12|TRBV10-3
CAISPGTRGYTF
TGTGCCATCAGTCCCGGAACGCGGGGCTACACCTTC
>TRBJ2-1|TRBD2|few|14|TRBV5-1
CASSSSGGSYEQFF
TGCGCCAGCAGCTCGTCGGGGGGGAGCTATGAGCAGTTCTTC
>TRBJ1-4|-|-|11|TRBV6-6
CASGQEVKLFF
TGTGCCAGCGGCCAGGAGGTAAAACTGTTTTTT
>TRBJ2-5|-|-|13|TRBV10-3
CAISGVYQETQYF
TGTGCCATCAGTGGAGTGTACCAAGAGACCCAGTACTTC
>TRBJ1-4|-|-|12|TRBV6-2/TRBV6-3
CASGAGREKLFF
TGTGCCAGCGGGGCGGGCCGAGAAAAACTGTTTTTT
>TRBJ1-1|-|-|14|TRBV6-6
CASSADGGWTEAFF
TGTGCCAGCAGTGCAGACGGGGGCTGGACTGAAGCTTTCTTT
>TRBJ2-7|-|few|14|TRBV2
CASSESRGFGEQYF
TGTGCCAGCAGTGAATCTCGGGGCTTTGGGGAGCAGTACTTC
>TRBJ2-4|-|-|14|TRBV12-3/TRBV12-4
CASSTGWAKNIQYF
TGTGCCAGCAGCACTGGGTGGGCCAAAAACATTCAGTACTTC
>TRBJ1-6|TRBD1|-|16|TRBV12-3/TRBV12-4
CASRQRDSSYNSPLHF
TGTGCCAGCAGGCAACGGGACAGCTCCTATAATTCACCCCTCCACTTT
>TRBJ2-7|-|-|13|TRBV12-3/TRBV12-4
CASSRGWVYEQYF
TGTGCCAGCAGCCGCGGGTGGGTCTACGAGCAGTACTTC
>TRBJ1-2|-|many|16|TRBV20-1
CSARPRRGVSGYGYTF
TGCAGTGCTAGACCCCGCCGGGGAGTCTCGGGGTATGGCTACACCTTC
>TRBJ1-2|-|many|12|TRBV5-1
CASSLEEYGYTF
TGCGCCAGCAGCTTGGAGGAATATGGCTACACCTTC
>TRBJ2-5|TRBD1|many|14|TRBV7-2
CASSLGGQRETQYF
TGTGCCAGCAGCTTAGGGGGACAGAGAGAGACCCAGTACTTC
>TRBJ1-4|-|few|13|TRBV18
CASSRSANEKLFF
TGTGCCAGCTCACGGTCCGCTAATGAAAAACTGTTTTTT
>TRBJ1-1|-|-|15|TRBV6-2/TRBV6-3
CASRPGGMGNTEAFF
TGTGCCAGCAGACCCGGGGGCATGGGAAACACTGAAGCTTTCTTT
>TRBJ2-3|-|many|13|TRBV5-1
CASSLWDGDTQYF
TGTGCCAGCAGCCTCTGGGACGGAGATACGCAGTATTTT
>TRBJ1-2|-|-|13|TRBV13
CASSPSRDYGYTF
TGTGCCAGCAGCCCCTCGCGGGACTATGGCTACACCTTC
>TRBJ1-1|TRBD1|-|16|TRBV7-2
CASSLESQGGNTEAFF
TGTGCCAGCAGCTTAGAGTCGCAGGGGGGTAACACTGAAGCTTTCTTT
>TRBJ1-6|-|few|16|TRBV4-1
CASSQGPAENNSPLHF
TGCGCCAGCAGCCAAGGGCCGGCGGAGAATAATTCACCCCTCCACTTT
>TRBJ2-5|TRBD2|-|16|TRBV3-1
CASSQDLGLAEETQYF
TGTGCCAGCAGCCAAGATCTCGGGCTAGCGGAAGAGACCCAGTACTTC
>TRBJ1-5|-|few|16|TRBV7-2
CASTPDSIVGNQPQHF
TGTGCCAGCACCCCGGATAGTATTGTAGGCAATCAGCCCCAGCATTTT
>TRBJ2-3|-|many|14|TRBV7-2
CASSLATAPDTQYF
TGTGCCAGCAGCTTAGCCACAGCACCAGATACGCAGTATTTT
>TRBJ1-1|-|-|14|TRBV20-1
CSAPVKTGNTEAFF
TGCAGTGCCCCCGTCAAGACAGGGAACACTGAAGCTTTCTTT
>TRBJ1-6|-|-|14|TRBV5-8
CASNPGHLNSPLHF
TGTGCCAGCAACCCGGGACACCTCAATTCACCCCTCCACTTT
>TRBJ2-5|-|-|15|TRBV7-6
CASSLLKAGSETQYF
TGTGCCAGCAGCTTATTAAAGGCGGGGTCGGAGACCCAGTACTTC
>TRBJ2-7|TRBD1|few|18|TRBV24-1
CATSDLLNTGDPSYEQYF
TGTGCCACCAGTGACCTCCTTAATACAGGGGACCCCTCCTACGAGCAGTACTTC
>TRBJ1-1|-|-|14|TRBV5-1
CASSLAWYGTEAFF
TGCGCCAGCAGCTTGGCCTGGTATGGGACTGAAGCTTTCTTT
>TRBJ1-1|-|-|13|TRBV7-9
CASSPRGAREAFF
TGTGCCAGCAGCCCCCGGGGAGCCAGAGAAGCTTTCTTT
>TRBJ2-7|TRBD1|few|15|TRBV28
CASYGLGTGPYEQYF
TGTGCCAGCTACGGGTTAGGGACAGGGCCCTACGAGCAGTACTTC
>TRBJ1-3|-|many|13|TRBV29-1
CSVDLHSGNTIYF
TGCAGCGTTGATTTGCACTCTGGAAACACCATATATTTT
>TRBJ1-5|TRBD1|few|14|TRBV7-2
CASSQGGGSQPQHF
TGTGCCAGCAGCCAGGGGGGGGGTTCACAGCCCCAGCATTTT
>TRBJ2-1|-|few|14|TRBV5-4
CASSPLRGHNEQFF
TGTGCCAGCAGCCCACTCCGGGGCCACAATGAGCAGTTCTTC
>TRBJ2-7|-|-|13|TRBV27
CASGGRPGAEQYF
TGTGCCTCCGGAGGACGGCCCGGTGCCGAGCAGTACTTC
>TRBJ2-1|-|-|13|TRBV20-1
CGARTGGFNEQFF
TGCGGTGCTAGAACGGGCGGCTTCAATGAGCAGTTCTTC
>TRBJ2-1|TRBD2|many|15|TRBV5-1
CASTPSGGTYNEQFF
TGCGCCAGCACCCCGAGCGGGGGGACCTACAATGAGCAGTTCTTC
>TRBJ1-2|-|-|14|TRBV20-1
CSASGARSNYGYTF
TGCAGTGCTAGTGGGGCCAGGTCTAACTATGGCTACACCTTC
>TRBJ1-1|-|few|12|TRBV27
CASWGLNTEAFF
TGTGCCAGTTGGGGCCTGAACACTGAAGCTTTCTTT
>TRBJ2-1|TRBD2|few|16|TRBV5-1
CASSLPTSGLNNEQFF
TGCGCCAGCAGCCTACCGACTAGCGGGTTAAACAATGAGCAGTTCTTC
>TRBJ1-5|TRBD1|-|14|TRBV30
CAWSSGQDGQPQHF
TGTGCCTGGAGTTCAGGACAGGATGGTCAGCCCCAGCATTTT
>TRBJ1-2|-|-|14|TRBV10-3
CAISEAETNYGYTF
TGTGCCATCAGTGAGGCGGAGACTAACTATGGCTACACCTTC
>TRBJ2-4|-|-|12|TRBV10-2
CASTTSKNIQYF
TGCGCCAGCACCACGTCCAAAAACATTCAGTACTTC
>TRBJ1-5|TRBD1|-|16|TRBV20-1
CSAPPGDRGYNQPQHF
TGCAGTGCTCCACCAGGGGACAGGGGCTATAATCAGCCCCAGCATTTT
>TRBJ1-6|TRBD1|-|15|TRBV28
CASSLLEDRGSPLHF
TGTGCCAGCAGTTTATTGGAGGACAGGGGGTCACCCCTCCACTTT